This T cell receptor (beta chain) was observed in a study of blood T cell repertoires in COVID-19. In the study overall: From T cells, B-cell-depleted T cells, or PBMCs came the material, which was cDNA or gDNA.

After removal of 0 bases from V and 2 bases from J, the junction contained 18 bases not matched to a gene. This CDR3 is built from 20 residues. Germline assignment: CDR1 SGHRS and CDR2 YFSETQ. The protocol was immunoSEQ multiplex PCR, while the TCRdb copy is restricted to in-frame clones and leaves out a portion. Among under 400,000 clones listed, 90% were seen once. Seattle enrolled patients during active infection and tracked them longitudinally. The V call is TRBV5-1, the J call TRBJ2-3, with TRBD2 matching over 7 bases. This TCR was recovered from a woman aged 25 to 39 with COVID-19, enrolled during active disease. Sequencing was performed on peripheral blood. CDR3 coding DNA: TGCGCCAGCAGCTTGGGCGGGAGTATGGGAGGGTCCGGCCACACAGATACGCAGTATTTT. Translated, it gives CASSLGGSMGGSGHTDTQYF. Complete variable domain (other parts from reference TRBV5-1 and TRBJ2-3): KAGVTQTPRYLIKTRGQQVTLSCSPISGHRSVSWYQQTPGQGLQFLFEYFSETQRNKGNFPGRFSGRQFSNSRSEMNVSTLELGDSALYLCASSLGGSMGGSGHTDTQYFGPGTRLTVL.